These 32 T cell receptor beta chains were all obtained from the same sample, sequenced in a study of liver allograft versus peripheral blood T cells. The overall study: Transplanted-liver T cell receptor repertoires were compared with recipients' peripheral blood repertoires.

TCRdb re-called the reads through MiXCR, storing one row per CDR3 protein. The top ten clones hold 14% to 15% of a sample with 2,000 or so distinct CDR3 sequences, roughly a sixth of them seen once. The receptors derive from a human patient who had a liver transplant. Part of the T cells may come from the graft donor.

There are a few counts of this clonotype. The rearrangement joins TRBV3-1 to TRBJ2-3; unclear D gene. The germline gives CDR1 LGHDT, CDR2 YNNKEL (reference sequence). V lost 4 bases and J 4 bases, leaving 3 bases between the germline ends. This CDR3 has 11 amino acids. CDR3: CASSRADTQYF. The CDR3 DNA sequence: TGTGCCAGCAGCCGGGCAGATACGCAGTATTTT.

There are a few counts of this clonotype. This chain uses TRBV5-1 with TRBJ1-6; D is perhaps TRBD1 (5 bases). Germline V gives CDR1 SGHRS, CDR2 YFSETQ. Trimming took 4 bases from V and 10 from J, leaving 9 bases between them. CDR3 length: 12 amino acids. This CDR3 is CASSGGGSPLHF. The CDR3 DNA is TGCGCCAGCAGCGGGGGGGGGTCACCCCTCCACTTT.

By sample share, this clonotype is medium-sized. The chain uses TRBV11-3 and TRBJ1-5; TRBD1 might be the D (5 bases). Germline values: CDR1 SGHNT, CDR2 YENEEA. The CDR3 is 15 amino acids. With 3 bases removed from V and 4 bases from J, the gap between germline ends came to 13 bases. CDR3 region: CASSLGGAGNQPQHF. In DNA, the CDR3 is TGTGCCAGCAGCTTGGGCGGGGCCGGTAATCAGCCCCAGCATTTT.

By proportion, this clonotype is medium-sized. V gene TRBV10-3 combines with J gene TRBJ2-7; D might be TRBD1 or TRBD2, each matching 5 bases. CDR1 and CDR2 from the germline V gene are ENHRY and SYGVKD. The germline V and J ends were trimmed by 8 bases and 6 bases, with 20 bases remaining between them. The CDR3 covers 14 residues. The CDR3 DNA is TGTGCCATCGGGGCTCGGGGTACCCCCGGCGAGCAGTACTTC. As protein: CAIGARGTPGEQYF.

In this sample, this clonotype is medium-sized. The V and J genes are TRBV6-2 or TRBV6-3 and TRBJ2-1, with D uncertain. CDR1 is MNHEY and CDR2 is SVGEGT in the germline V gene. The CDR3 length is 13 residues. The V and J ends lost 5 bases and 10 bases respectively, with 15 bases between them. The CDR3, as DNA: TGTGCCAGCAGTCGTCCCCAGCGTAAAGAGCAGTTCTTC. This translates into CASSRPQRKEQFF.

This clonotype showed up just a few times. The chain combines TRBV6-2 or TRBV6-3 with TRBJ2-3; the D is unclear. CDR3 length: 12 amino acids. The germline gives CDR1 MNHEY, CDR2 SVGEGT. Deletions cut 4 bases from V and 2 bases from J, with 4 bases between. The CDR3 bases are TGTGCCAGCAGTTTAGTCACAGATACGCAGTATTTT. Translation: CASSLVTDTQYF.

This clonotype is termed medium-sized. The V and J genes are TRBV12-3 or TRBV12-4 and TRBJ2-1; 11 nucleotides line up with TRBD2. Trimming cost V 6 bases and J 7 bases; bases outside gene matches: 5. The CDR3 is 14 residues long. DNA of the CDR3: TGTGCCAGCAGCACCACTAGCGGGAGAAATGAGCAGTTCTTC. This gives the protein CASSTTSGRNEQFF.

Notes on this clonotype: At one end the junction does not follow the germline gene, possibly because of a read error. The chain combines TRBV7-2 with TRBJ2-1; 7 nucleotides match TRBD2. Germline loops: CDR1 SGHTA, CDR2 FQGNSA. The CDR3 is 13 residues long. The DNA of the CDR3 is TGTGTCAGCAGAGCGGGGTCCTACAATGAGCAGTTCTTC. Protein sequence: CVSRAGSYNEQFF.

By proportion, this clonotype is medium-sized. The chain has TRBV20-1 and TRBJ1-2; D not resolved. This CDR3 is 13 amino acids long. Germline loops: CDR1 DFQATT, CDR2 SNEGSKA (reference sequence). V lost 0 bases, J lost 5 bases, and 10 bases lay in between. CDR3 sequence: CSAREGPSYGYTF. The CDR3 DNA reads TGCAGTGCTAGAGAAGGGCCGAGTTATGGCTACACCTTC.

This clonotype is deemed medium-sized. The chain is built from TRBV6-2 or TRBV6-3 and TRBJ2-3, with D unclear. CDR3 length equals 12 residues. Trimming removed 2 bases at V and 6 bases at J, with 6 bases between. CDR1 and CDR2 from the germline V gene are MNHEY and SVGEGT. CDR3 nucleotides: TGTGCCAGCAGTTACAGAGCGGATACGCAGTATTTT. Residues: CASSYRADTQYF.

As to this clonotype: A read error is likely here: a far larger clone is one base away. V gene TRBV27 combines with J gene TRBJ1-5; no clear D gene. CDR3 length: 13 amino acids. The ends were cut back, 6 bases at V and 0 bases at J, with 6 bases in the middle. Germline V CDR1 and CDR2: MNHEY, SMNVEV (reference sequence). CDR3 amino acids: CASSLDSNQPQHF. The CDR3 bases are TGTGCCAGCAGCTTGGATAGCAATCAGCCCCAGCATTTT.

This clonotype is judged medium-sized. The chain joins TRBV20-1 to TRBJ2-1; weak D call: TRBD2 (6 bases). The CDR3 contains 14 residues. Per the germline V gene, CDR1 is DFQATT and CDR2 is SNEGSKA (reference sequence). Trimming removed 5 bases at V and 2 bases at J, with 13 bases between. CDR3 nucleotide sequence: TGCAGTGCTCCCCCCGCGGGGCCCTACAATGAGCAGTTCTTC. The encoded protein is CSAPPAGPYNEQFF.

This clonotype is labeled medium-sized. This chain joins TRBV6-2 or TRBV6-3 and TRBJ2-3; 13 bases line up with TRBD2. This CDR3 comprises 18 residues. Germline trimming cut 6 bases from V and 8 bases from J; bases unmatched to any gene: 17. Germline CDR1 and CDR2: MNHEY and SVGEGT. DNA of the CDR3: TGTGCCAGCAGCCACATCGATCGACTAGCGGGAGGCAGTAGTACGCAGTATTTT. This sequence encodes CASSHIDRLAGGSSTQYF.

This clonotype has more than one count but fewer than ten. The rearrangement uses TRBV2 and TRBJ2-1; D not resolved. Trimming removed 4 bases at V and 10 bases at J, with 11 bases between. Germline CDR1 and CDR2: SNHLY and FYNNEI. The CDR3 covers 12 residues. The DNA of the CDR3 is TGTGCCAGCAGTGCCCCGATCGGAGAGCAGTTCTTC. It is translated as CASSAPIGEQFF.

This clonotype ranks as medium-sized. The rearrangement links TRBV5-6 to TRBJ1-6, with D possibly TRBD1 on 6 matching bases. V lost 4 bases and J 6 bases, leaving 14 bases between the germline ends. Germline V gene lookup returns CDR1 SGHDT and CDR2 YYEEEE. The length of the CDR3 is 15 residues. For the CDR3, the DNA is TGTGCCAGCAGCCCGGGTGGGGGCCGTAATTCACCCCTCCACTTT. Its protein is CASSPGGGRNSPLHF.

This clonotype is categorized as large (0.1 to 1%). This chain connects TRBV19 to TRBJ1-2, with D perhaps matching TRBD1 (5 bases). Germline V gene data show CDR1 as LNHDA and CDR2 as SQIVND (reference sequence). V was trimmed by 1 base and J by 3 bases, leaving 9 bases between them. The CDR3 covers 14 residues. The CDR3 nucleotides are TGTGCCAGTAGTATAGGAACGACAGACTATGGCTACACCTTC. Amino acids: CASSIGTTDYGYTF.

This clonotype is classed as large. The rearrangement links TRBV18 to TRBJ1-4, with D possibly being TRBD1 (5 bases). This CDR3 has 13 residues. V dropped 6 bases and J dropped 7 bases, with 12 bases sitting between them. The germline CDR1 and CDR2 sequences are KGHSH and LQKENI. CDR3 region: CASSAYGGEKLFF. In DNA form, the CDR3 reads TGTGCCAGCTCGGCTTATGGGGGTGAAAAACTGTTTTTT.

The table lists this clonotype with a few counts. The chain combines TRBV6-2 or TRBV6-3 with TRBJ2-3, with TRBD2 identical over 9 bases. Trimming took 0 bases from V and 0 from J; bases not matched to a gene: 10. Germline CDR1 and CDR2: MNHEY and SVGEGT. The CDR3 runs 19 residues. The CDR3 is CASSYSMGRLAGSTDTQYF. CDR3 in DNA: TGTGCCAGCAGTTACTCCATGGGGCGCCTAGCGGGGAGCACAGATACGCAGTATTTT.

In its sample, this clonotype ranks as medium-sized. The chain couples TRBV6-1 to TRBJ1-5; D call uncertain. Germline V gene sequence: CDR1 MNHNS, CDR2 SASEGT. This CDR3 comprises 11 residues. Trimming took 2 bases from V and 6 from J, leaving 2 bases between them. CDR3 region: CASSEFQPQHF. The CDR3 DNA reads TGTGCCAGCAGTGAATTTCAGCCCCAGCATTTT.

This clonotype counts as medium-sized. The chain joins TRBV11-3 to TRBJ1-6; D call uncertain. This CDR3 contains 14 residues. Trimming took 1 base from V and 9 from J, leaving 10 bases between them. Germline lookup yields CDR1 SGHNT and CDR2 YENEEA. The CDR3 region is CASSLGQSGSPLHF. In DNA form, the CDR3 reads TGTGCCAGCAGCTTAGGTCAGAGCGGTTCACCCCTCCACTTT.

Concerning this clonotype: Since a much larger clone is just one base distant, this may be a read error. The J gene is TRBJ2-3, the V gene TRBV6-6; D is undetermined. V was cut by 2 bases and J by 0 bases, with 3 bases left in between. Germline lookup yields CDR1 MNHNY and CDR2 SVGAGI (reference sequence). CDR3 length equals 13 residues. CDR3 sequence: CASSYASTDTQYF. CDR3 in DNA: TGTGCCAGCAGTTACGCGAGCACAGATACGCAGTATTTT.

By share, this clonotype ranks as medium-sized. This chain joins TRBV7-2 and TRBJ2-7; D is possibly TRBD2 (8 bases). V was shortened by 5 bases and J by 2 bases, with 19 bases between the two germline ends. This CDR3 is built from 16 residues. Germline V gives CDR1 SGHTA, CDR2 FQGNSA. In nucleotides, the CDR3 is TGTGCCAGCAGCCTCAGGGGGGGAGCGGGGGCCTACGAGCAGTACTTC. Protein: CASSLRGGAGAYEQYF.

Sample share makes this clonotype medium-sized. The chain couples TRBV7-2 to TRBJ1-2, with D perhaps TRBD1 (5 bases). V was clipped by 4 bases and J by 6 bases, with 12 bases between them. CDR1 is SGHTA, CDR2 FQGNSA, per germline. This CDR3 has 13 residues. Here the CDR3 reads CASSSRDGDGYTF. As DNA, the CDR3 is TGTGCCAGCAGCTCCCGGGACGGTGATGGCTACACCTTC.

This clonotype was seen a handful of times. The chain has TRBV19 and TRBJ1-1; 8 bases map to TRBD1. CDR3 size: 13 residues. Germline assignment: CDR1 LNHDA and CDR2 SQIVND (reference sequence). The junction had 10 bases not matched to a gene; V was cut back by 5 bases and J by 11 bases. The CDR3 nucleotides read TGTGCCAGTAGTTGGACAGGGAGGGTCGGGGCTTTCTTT. Residues: CASSWTGRVGAFF. The full variable domain, with the rest looked up from reference TRBV19 and TRBJ1-1, is DGGITQSPKYLFRKEGQNVTLSCEQNLNHDAMYWYRQDPGQGLRLIYYSQIVNDFQKGDIAEGYSVSREKKESFPLTVTSAQKNPTAFYLCASSWTGRVGAFFGQGTRLTVV.

The rearrangement uses TRBV3-1 and TRBJ2-6; 8 bases line up with TRBD1. Germline lookup yields CDR1 LGHDT and CDR2 YNNKEL (reference sequence). The CDR3 is 14 residues long. Trimming took 5 bases from V and 11 from J; bases not matched to a gene: 8. The CDR3: CASSDQGQGYVLTF. CDR3 nucleotide sequence: TGTGCCAGCAGCGACCAAGGACAGGGCTACGTCCTGACTTTC.

This clonotype is judged medium-sized. This chain joins TRBV6-1 and TRBJ2-4; perhaps D is TRBD1 or TRBD2 (5 bases each). Per the germline V gene, CDR1 is MNHNS and CDR2 is SASEGT. The CDR3 extends over 17 amino acids. Trimming cost V 5 bases and J 3 bases, with 20 bases left between them. The CDR3 loop is CASSLPDEGIDKNIQYF. The CDR3 DNA follows: TGTGCCAGCAGTCTCCCGGACGAGGGGATCGACAAAAACATTCAGTACTTC.

By sample fraction, this clonotype is medium-sized (0.01 to 0.1%). V usage is TRBV30 and J usage is TRBJ1-5; D is uncertain. The CDR3 covers 13 residues. V was pared by 0 bases and J by 6 bases, with 9 bases between. The germline V gene encodes CDR1 GTSNPN and CDR2 SVGIG (reference sequence). Written as DNA, the CDR3 is TGTGCCTGGAGTGTCGCATCAGGTCAGCCCCAGCATTTT. Translating gives CAWSVASGQPQHF.

By sample fraction, this clonotype is medium-sized. The gene calls are TRBV5-5 and TRBJ1-6; D is perhaps TRBD1 (5 bases). CDR3 size: 14 residues. Trimming stripped 4 bases from V and 8 bases from J, with 13 bases between. Germline loops: CDR1 SGHKS, CDR2 YYEKEE (reference sequence). The CDR3 spells CASSRRDGHSPLHF. The CDR3 nucleotides read TGTGCCAGCAGCCGCCGGGACGGTCATTCACCCCTCCACTTT.

This clonotype was observed a few times. The chain joins TRBV5-4 to TRBJ2-7; D remains unclear. In germline, CDR1 is SGHNT, CDR2 YYREEE (reference sequence). The V end lost 4 bases, the J end lost 5 bases, and 13 bases lay between the germline ends. The CDR3 has 13 amino acids. CDR3 coding DNA: TGTGCCAGCAGCCCGTTGACGGGCCACGAGCAGTACTTC. It translates to CASSPLTGHEQYF. The full variable domain, in which reference TRBV5-4 and TRBJ2-7 provide the parts outside the CDR3, is ETGVTQSPTHLIKTRGQQVTLRCSSQSGHNTVSWYQQALGQGPQFIFQYYREEENGRGNFPPRFSGLQFPNYSSELNVNALELDDSALYLCASSPLTGHEQYFGPGTRLTVT.

A single count supports this clonotype. Just one base apart from a much larger clone, this may be a read error. This chain connects TRBV19 to TRBJ2-2; 7 bases align to TRBD2. CDR3 length: 15 residues. The germline gives CDR1 LNHDA, CDR2 SQIVND (reference sequence). CDR3: CVSSRQRGGTGELFF. CDR3 in DNA: TGTGTCAGTAGTCGACAACGCGGGGGCACCGGGGAGCTGTTTTTT.

This clonotype is medium-sized. The J gene is TRBJ2-7, the V gene TRBV6-5; TRBD1 matches at 7 bases. The V and J ends lost 0 bases and 0 bases, in that order; junction bases with no gene match: 2. Germline loops: CDR1 MNHEY, CDR2 SVGAGI. The CDR3 extends over 15 amino acids. CDR3 sequence: CASSYSTGPSYEQYF. The DNA for the CDR3 is TGTGCCAGCAGTTACTCGACAGGGCCCTCCTACGAGCAGTACTTC.

The chain carries TRBV2 and TRBJ1-2; 9 bases agree with TRBD1. CDR1 and CDR2 (germline): SNHLY, FYNNEI. This CDR3 comprises 14 residues. J lost 5 bases, V lost 8 bases, and 9 bases had no gene match. The CDR3 here is CASDPTGGGYGYTF. DNA for the CDR3: TGTGCCAGCGACCCGACAGGGGGGGGATATGGCTACACCTTC.